This is a list of T cell receptor beta chains from one sample in a study of blood T cells in healthy people across ages. MiXCR was run by TCRdb on the 5' RACE reads, yielding one entry per CDR3 protein. The data contain about 760,000 distinct CDR3 sequences, just under 25% of them singletons. These data also formed part of another study, on T cells of mothers and their children.

The sequenced sample consisted of blood. The receptors stem from a boy between 5 and 17 years old in good health. Both conserved end residues are part of each CDR3. A D gene is named only where the DNA matches it firmly. Only part of the rows carry a size: once, few, many, or a class if the clone is expanded.

j_call: TRBJ2-7
d_call: TRBD1
v_call: TRBV27
clone_size: few
cdr3_length: 15
cdr3_aa: CASSLSEGAVYEQYF
cdr3_nt: TGTGCCAGCAGTTTATCCGAGGGGGCCGTCTACGAGCAGTACTTC

j_call: TRBJ2-4
d_call: TRBD1
v_call: TRBV24-1
clone_size: .
cdr3_length: 16
cdr3_aa: CATSDSQGAAKNIQYF
cdr3_nt: TGTGCCACCAGTGATTCCCAGGGGGCGGCCAAAAACATTCAGTACTTC

j_call: TRBJ2-1
d_call: TRBD2
v_call: TRBV28
clone_size: .
cdr3_length: 16
cdr3_aa: CASTPGGAGARNEQFF
cdr3_nt: TGTGCCAGCACACCCGGGGGGGCAGGGGCGAGAAATGAGCAGTTCTTC

j_call: TRBJ2-7
d_call: .
v_call: TRBV27
clone_size: .
cdr3_length: 14
cdr3_aa: CASSRIDAMGEQYF
cdr3_nt: TGTGCCAGCAGTCGGATAGACGCCATGGGCGAGCAGTACTTC

j_call: TRBJ2-5
d_call: .
v_call: TRBV18
clone_size: .
cdr3_length: 14
cdr3_aa: CASSPTRVLETQYF
cdr3_nt: TGTGCCAGCTCACCAACGCGTGTCTTGGAGACCCAGTACTTC

j_call: TRBJ2-5
d_call: TRBD2
v_call: TRBV7-9
clone_size: few
cdr3_length: 15
cdr3_aa: CASRSGLADQETQYF
cdr3_nt: TGTGCCAGCAGATCTGGACTAGCGGACCAAGAGACCCAGTACTTC

j_call: TRBJ1-3
d_call: .
v_call: TRBV7-6
clone_size: few
cdr3_length: 12
cdr3_aa: CASSAYKDTIYF
cdr3_nt: TGTGCCAGCAGCGCTTATAAGGACACCATATATTTT

j_call: TRBJ1-1
d_call: .
v_call: TRBV21-1
clone_size: few
cdr3_length: 16
cdr3_aa: CASSKGQDDSNTEAFF
cdr3_nt: TGTGCCAGCAGCAAAGGTCAAGATGATTCGAACACTGAAGCTTTCTTT

j_call: TRBJ2-2
d_call: .
v_call: TRBV29-1
clone_size: few
cdr3_length: 12
cdr3_aa: CSVVAYTGELFF
cdr3_nt: TGCAGCGTTGTAGCGTACACCGGGGAGCTGTTTTTT

j_call: TRBJ1-1
d_call: .
v_call: TRBV29-1
clone_size: many
cdr3_length: 11
cdr3_aa: CSVYEEPAAFF
cdr3_nt: TGCAGCGTTTATGAGGAACCTGCGGCTTTCTTT

j_call: TRBJ2-7
d_call: TRBD1
v_call: TRBV20-1
clone_size: .
cdr3_length: 15
cdr3_aa: CSARDIRGTAYEQYF
cdr3_nt: TGCAGTGCTAGAGATATTCGAGGGACAGCCTACGAGCAGTACTTC

j_call: TRBJ2-7
d_call: .
v_call: TRBV29-1
clone_size: .
cdr3_length: 12
cdr3_aa: CSVDRGPNEQYF
cdr3_nt: TGCAGCGTTGATAGGGGACCTAACGAGCAGTACTTC

j_call: TRBJ2-6
d_call: .
v_call: TRBV27
clone_size: .
cdr3_length: 15
cdr3_aa: CASTKYLPGANVLTF
cdr3_nt: TGTGCCAGCACCAAATATCTACCTGGGGCCAACGTCCTGACTTTC

j_call: TRBJ2-3
d_call: .
v_call: TRBV7-9
clone_size: .
cdr3_length: 16
cdr3_aa: CASRPRRGPSTDTQYF
cdr3_nt: TGTGCCAGCAGGCCACGCCGGGGCCCGAGCACAGATACGCAGTATTTT

j_call: TRBJ2-7
d_call: .
v_call: TRBV6-5
clone_size: few
cdr3_length: 11
cdr3_aa: CASRHLNEQYF
cdr3_nt: TGTGCCAGCAGGCATCTCAACGAGCAGTACTTC

j_call: TRBJ1-5
d_call: TRBD1
v_call: TRBV6-2/TRBV6-3
clone_size: few
cdr3_length: 14
cdr3_aa: CASSNRGGNQPQHF
cdr3_nt: TGTGCCAGCAGTAACAGGGGCGGGAATCAGCCCCAGCATTTT

j_call: TRBJ2-5
d_call: .
v_call: TRBV10-3
clone_size: .
cdr3_length: 18
cdr3_aa: CAISESTGGRGRQETQYF
cdr3_nt: TGTGCCATCAGTGAGTCGACAGGTGGACGGGGCCGTCAAGAGACCCAGTACTTC

j_call: TRBJ2-5
d_call: .
v_call: TRBV29-1
clone_size: few
cdr3_length: 11
cdr3_aa: CSVATVETQYF
cdr3_nt: TGCAGCGTTGCGACAGTGGAGACCCAGTACTTC

j_call: TRBJ2-7
d_call: .
v_call: TRBV12-3/TRBV12-4
clone_size: .
cdr3_length: 15
cdr3_aa: CASSFLALDSYEQYF
cdr3_nt: TGTGCCAGCAGTTTTCTAGCGTTGGATTCCTACGAGCAGTACTTC

j_call: TRBJ2-7
d_call: TRBD2
v_call: TRBV3-1
clone_size: .
cdr3_length: 14
cdr3_aa: CASSQVAGGPEQYF
cdr3_nt: TGTGCCAGCAGCCAAGTTGCGGGAGGGCCCGAGCAGTACTTC

j_call: TRBJ2-7
d_call: .
v_call: TRBV5-1
clone_size: .
cdr3_length: 14
cdr3_aa: CASSPGQGGFEQYF
cdr3_nt: TGCGCCAGCAGCCCCGGGCAGGGGGGCTTCGAGCAGTACTTC

j_call: TRBJ2-5
d_call: .
v_call: TRBV3-1
clone_size: few
cdr3_length: 15
cdr3_aa: CASSGGDRTQETQYF
cdr3_nt: TGTGCCAGCAGTGGGGGGGACAGAACCCAAGAGACCCAGTACTTC

j_call: TRBJ1-2
d_call: .
v_call: TRBV5-5
clone_size: few
cdr3_length: 16
cdr3_aa: CASSLVESWVNYGYTF
cdr3_nt: TGTGCCAGCAGCTTGGTGGAGAGTTGGGTTAACTATGGCTACACCTTC

j_call: TRBJ2-7
d_call: TRBD2
v_call: TRBV2
clone_size: .
cdr3_length: 14
cdr3_aa: CASNSASGGTKQYF
cdr3_nt: TGTGCCAGCAATTCCGCTAGCGGGGGTACTAAGCAGTACTTC

j_call: TRBJ1-1
d_call: .
v_call: TRBV11-2
clone_size: .
cdr3_length: 11
cdr3_aa: CASSLWGEAFF
cdr3_nt: TGTGCCAGCAGCCTTTGGGGTGAAGCTTTCTTT

j_call: TRBJ2-7
d_call: .
v_call: TRBV28
clone_size: many
cdr3_length: 11
cdr3_aa: CASSSLYEQYF
cdr3_nt: TGTGCCAGCAGCTCTCTATACGAGCAGTACTTC

j_call: TRBJ2-4
d_call: .
v_call: TRBV7-9
clone_size: .
cdr3_length: 18
cdr3_aa: CASSLTGQGLRAKNIQYF
cdr3_nt: TGTGCCAGCAGCTTAACCGGACAAGGATTGAGAGCCAAAAACATTCAGTACTTC

j_call: TRBJ2-7
d_call: .
v_call: TRBV12-3/TRBV12-4
clone_size: few
cdr3_length: 13
cdr3_aa: CASSLDVGFEQYF
cdr3_nt: TGTGCCAGCAGTTTGGATGTGGGGTTCGAGCAGTACTTC

j_call: TRBJ2-3
d_call: TRBD1
v_call: TRBV20-1
clone_size: .
cdr3_length: 12
cdr3_aa: CSAIPGTDKQYF
cdr3_nt: TGCAGTGCTATACCTGGGACAGATAAGCAGTATTTT

j_call: TRBJ2-5
d_call: TRBD2
v_call: TRBV7-3
clone_size: .
cdr3_length: 17
cdr3_aa: CASSPQPQRGNQETQYF
cdr3_nt: TGTGCCAGCAGCCCCCAACCCCAGCGGGGGAACCAAGAGACCCAGTACTTC

j_call: TRBJ1-4
d_call: .
v_call: TRBV7-2
clone_size: .
cdr3_length: 16
cdr3_aa: CASSLLGGATNEKLFF
cdr3_nt: TGTGCCAGCAGCTTATTGGGGGGAGCAACTAATGAAAAACTGTTTTTT

j_call: TRBJ2-5
d_call: TRBD1
v_call: TRBV3-1
clone_size: .
cdr3_length: 15
cdr3_aa: CASSLPEQGAETQYF
cdr3_nt: TGTGCCAGCAGCCTACCGGAACAGGGGGCAGAGACCCAGTACTTC

j_call: TRBJ2-5
d_call: TRBD1
v_call: TRBV29-1
clone_size: .
cdr3_length: 13
cdr3_aa: CSVHTGGVETQYF
cdr3_nt: TGCAGCGTTCACACAGGGGGCGTGGAGACCCAGTACTTC

j_call: TRBJ2-7
d_call: .
v_call: TRBV4-3
clone_size: few
cdr3_length: 15
cdr3_aa: CASSQDGTSLYEQYF
cdr3_nt: TGCGCCAGCAGCCAAGATGGCACTAGTCTCTACGAGCAGTACTTC

j_call: TRBJ1-1
d_call: .
v_call: TRBV29-1
clone_size: few
cdr3_length: 13
cdr3_aa: CSGLEGVRTEAFF
cdr3_nt: TGCAGCGGATTGGAGGGAGTTCGTACTGAAGCTTTCTTT

j_call: TRBJ1-4
d_call: .
v_call: TRBV29-1
clone_size: .
cdr3_length: 13
cdr3_aa: CSVEIRDGEKLFF
cdr3_nt: TGCAGCGTTGAAATCAGGGATGGGGAAAAACTGTTTTTT

j_call: TRBJ2-7
d_call: TRBD2
v_call: TRBV12-3/TRBV12-4
clone_size: .
cdr3_length: 14
cdr3_aa: CASIPSGRLHEQYF
cdr3_nt: TGTGCCAGCATTCCAAGCGGGAGACTCCACGAGCAGTACTTC

j_call: TRBJ1-3
d_call: .
v_call: TRBV2
clone_size: .
cdr3_length: 13
cdr3_aa: CASTRDGGNTIYF
cdr3_nt: TGTGCCAGTACCCGGGACGGTGGAAACACCATATATTTT

j_call: TRBJ2-7
d_call: .
v_call: TRBV28
clone_size: many
cdr3_length: 11
cdr3_aa: CASSASYEQYF
cdr3_nt: TGTGCCAGCAGCGCCTCCTACGAGCAGTACTTC

j_call: TRBJ2-6
d_call: .
v_call: TRBV7-2
clone_size: .
cdr3_length: 17
cdr3_aa: CASSLAGAPSGANVLTF
cdr3_nt: TGTGCCAGCAGCTTGGCGGGGGCCCCCTCTGGGGCCAACGTCCTGACTTTC

j_call: TRBJ2-7
d_call: .
v_call: TRBV6-1
clone_size: .
cdr3_length: 13
cdr3_aa: CASSAQIPNEQYF
cdr3_nt: TGTGCCAGCAGTGCACAAATACCTAACGAGCAGTACTTC

j_call: TRBJ2-1
d_call: .
v_call: TRBV5-4
clone_size: few
cdr3_length: 15
cdr3_aa: CASSLPESSYNEQFF
cdr3_nt: TGTGCCAGCAGCTTGCCGGAAAGCTCCTACAATGAGCAGTTCTTC

j_call: TRBJ2-1
d_call: .
v_call: TRBV29-1
clone_size: .
cdr3_length: 14
cdr3_aa: CSVEGGGSYNEQFF
cdr3_nt: TGCAGCGTTGAAGGGGGCGGCTCCTACAATGAGCAGTTCTTC

j_call: TRBJ1-1
d_call: .
v_call: TRBV20-1
clone_size: .
cdr3_length: 14
cdr3_aa: CSARDLSPNTEAFF
cdr3_nt: TGCAGTGCTAGAGATCTATCCCCTAACACTGAAGCTTTCTTT

j_call: TRBJ2-1
d_call: TRBD1
v_call: TRBV12-3/TRBV12-4
clone_size: .
cdr3_length: 16
cdr3_aa: CASSEPGTGNYNEQFF
cdr3_nt: TGTGCCAGCAGCGAACCCGGGACAGGGAACTACAATGAGCAGTTCTTC

j_call: TRBJ2-7
d_call: TRBD2
v_call: TRBV6-2/TRBV6-3
clone_size: .
cdr3_length: 14
cdr3_aa: CASSPGGGTYEQYF
cdr3_nt: TGTGCCAGCAGTCCCGGCGGGGGAACCTACGAGCAGTACTTC

j_call: TRBJ2-7
d_call: .
v_call: TRBV29-1
clone_size: .
cdr3_length: 14
cdr3_aa: CSVEGEVGPYEQYF
cdr3_nt: TGCAGCGTTGAGGGGGAGGTGGGACCCTACGAGCAGTACTTC

j_call: TRBJ2-7
d_call: .
v_call: TRBV29-1
clone_size: .
cdr3_length: 12
cdr3_aa: CSILRGYRGQYF
cdr3_nt: TGCAGCATATTGAGGGGTTACCGCGGGCAGTACTTC